This T cell receptor (beta chain) was recovered during a study of cytomegalovirus exposure and HLA in healthy donors. V trimming: 4 bases; J trimming: 1 base; junction bases outside the gene matches: 7. The length of the CDR3 is 15 residues. Per the germline V gene, CDR1 is SGHRS and CDR2 is YFSETQ. The PCR ran on 60 Vbeta and 13 Jbeta primers. Clones were read by immunoSEQ multiplex PCR, and TCRdb kept only the in-frame ones, dropping some. The data contain over 150,000 clones, around 82% of them singletons. V usage is TRBV5-1 and J usage is TRBJ1-1; 7 positions match TRBD1. This TCR was recovered from a man aged 45-60 years in good health and CMV-seropositive. Material: PBMCs. The CDR3 bases are TGCGCCAGCAGCCTGGGACAGCAAAAGAACACTGAAGCTTTCTTT. Translation gives CASSLGQQKNTEAFF.